This T cell receptor beta chain was found in a study of shared clonotypes between healthy human individuals. Study-wide background: The composition of the donors was a couple of women and three men aged 18 to 49.

For each subset, genomic DNA was distributed in equal portions over several immunoSEQ plates. Each sorted subset replicate got 200 ng genomic DNA, approximately 27,000 genomes. Sequencing was performed with immunoSEQ multiplex PCR; in TCRdb, only in-frame clones are kept and a portion is missing. The sample holds about 2.3 million clones, 85% to 95% seen once. In regard to this clone: Its antigen is currently unknown.

General study results and limits: Shared clonotypes across all four donors exceeded non-shared ones in generation probability.

V lost 2 bases, J lost 0 bases, and 16 bases lay in between. The CDR3 runs to 17 residues. Germline V gene data show CDR1 as MGHRA and CDR2 as YSYEKL. This TCR was sampled from a man between 18 and 35 years old in good health. Some clones in this sample may be carry-over from other donors' samples. V usage is TRBV4-1 and J usage is TRBJ1-2; D not certain. Sequenced: naive CD4+ T cells from PBMCs. The subset is: CD45RA+ positively selected. The CDR3 here is CASSQPIEDPTNYGYTF. The CDR3 DNA sequence: TGCGCCAGCAGCCAACCGATCGAAGATCCGACTAACTATGGCTACACCTTC.